Described below is a single T cell receptor beta chain sequence and its context. This record comes from a study of blood T cell repertoires in COVID-19. About the research overall: PBMCs, B-cell-depleted T cells, or T cells provided the cDNA or gDNA that made up the material.

Study processing details: Estimation of nucleated cell counts relied on the amplification of reference gene primers. The data were produced by immunoSEQ multiplex PCR, yet TCRdb's version contains in-frame clones alone and is incomplete. D and trimming were read from the DNA, whereas the V and J calls and clone size are those reported in that table. The data show some 390,000 clones, around 87% seen once. Seattle patient enrollment occurred during active infection, with longitudinal follow-up thereafter. Trimming at V came to 0 bases and at J to 6 bases, leaving 22 bases not matched to a gene. CDR1 is SGHTA and CDR2 is FQGTGA in the germline V gene. CDR3 length: 21 residues.

The specimen sequenced was peripheral blood. This clonotype was obtained from a woman aged 55-70 years with COVID-19, enrolled during active disease. V is TRBV7-3 and J is TRBJ2-1; 8 bases map to TRBD1. The CDR3 DNA reads as TGTGCCAGCAGCTTAACCCCTACGTTGTTCGCAGGGGGCGAAGGAGGCAATGAGCAGTTCTTC. Residues: CASSLTPTLFAGGEGGNEQFF.